The 7 T cell receptor beta chains listed next were all sequenced from one sample in a study of T cell responses to AZD1222 COVID-19 vaccine (TCRdb year 2021). The label giving this sample's time point can be read as: about 28 days (+/-7) after the second vaccine dose. The intended sense of this specimen's treatment or condition label: meningococcal conjugate vaccine given as trial control. The library came from the immunoSEQ multiplex PCR assay. In its TCRdb copy, this immuneACCESS table keeps in-frame sequences only and misses some clones. Where compared with another copy, unresolved V genes explain less than half of these, and the others have no known cause. This sample has about 140,000 clones in its table, and approximately 91% of those were observed once. The ten biggest clones cover 5% to 5.5% of the sample. The starting material was peripheral blood, obtained 28 days after the second dose of the MenACWY control vaccine. These receptors were taken from an adult who received the MenACWY meningococcal vaccine as a control.

As to this clone: This sample includes further DNA sequences coding for the same CDR3. The chain links TRBV30 to TRBJ1-3; D remains ambiguous. Germline-derived CDR1 and CDR2 are GTSNPN and SVGIG (reference sequence). The CDR3 totals 13 residues. V lost 0 bases and J 0 bases, leaving 3 bases between the germline ends. CDR3 amino acids: CAWSVLSGNTIYF. CDR3 coding DNA: TGTGCCTGGAGTGTACTCTCTGGAAACACCATATATTTT.

This chain links TRBV7-2 with TRBJ2-5, with D possibly being TRBD1 or TRBD2 (5 bases each). The ends were cut back, 1 base at V and 5 bases at J, with 14 bases in the middle. Germline V lookup: CDR1 SGHTA, CDR2 FQGNSA. The CDR3 runs 15 residues. The chain's CDR3 is CASSLEQGVWETQYF. The CDR3 DNA reads as TGTGCCAGCAGCTTAGAGCAGGGAGTTTGGGAGACCCAGTACTTC. The full variable domain, with the rest looked up from reference TRBV7-2 and TRBJ2-5, is GAGVSQSPSNKVTEKGKDVELRCDPISGHTALYWYRQSLGQGLEFLIYFQGNSAPDKSGLPSDRFSAERTGGSVSTLTIQRTQQEDSAVYLCASSLEQGVWETQYFGPGTRLLVL.

V usage is TRBV6-5 and J usage is TRBJ2-2, with D possibly TRBD2 on 6 matching bases. Germline assignment: CDR1 MNHEY and CDR2 SVGAGI. This CDR3 is built from 13 residues. Between the trimmed V and J ends, which lost 11 bases and 5 bases, there was a span of 15 bases. DNA for the CDR3: TGTGCCGCCAGGGACTGGTTAACCGGGGAGCTGTTTTTT. Residues: CAARDWLTGELFF.

V and J are TRBV3-1 (or the pseudogene TRBV3-2) and TRBJ1-2, with TRBD1 matching 8 bases. Germline V lookup: CDR1 LGHDT, CDR2 YNNKEL (reference sequence). J lost 8 bases, V lost 1 base, and 9 bases had no gene match. There are 15 residues in the CDR3. CDR3 sequence: CASSQATGGALGYTF. The CDR3 DNA sequence: TGTGCCAGCAGCCAAGCAACAGGGGGGGCGTTGGGCTACACCTTC.

The CDR3 region has the DNA TGTGCCAGCAGCACCAGGGGAAGGGGGACAGGGGTTTTTGGCGAGCAGTACTTC. Its protein product is CASSTRGRGTGVFGEQYF. This chain connects TRBV11-2 to TRBJ2-7, with 10 bases lining up with TRBD1. J was trimmed by 6 bases and V by 5 bases; bases with no gene match: 19. Germline V gives CDR1 SGHAT, CDR2 FQNNGV. This CDR3 is built from 18 residues.

This clone was detected only once. The V and J genes are TRBV12-3 or TRBV12-4 and TRBJ1-4; D gene ambiguous. CDR3 length: 11 amino acids. Trimming pared 3 bases from V and 8 bases from J, leaving 4 bases between. This CDR3 reads CASSFLEKLFF. DNA for the CDR3: TGTGCCAGCAGTTTTCTAGAAAAACTGTTTTTT.

The chain employs TRBV19 and TRBJ2-1, with 10 bases that match TRBD1. V lost 3 bases to trimming and J lost 5 bases; unmatched junction nucleotides: 13. Per the germline V gene, CDR1 is LNHDA and CDR2 is SQIVND (reference sequence). CDR3 length: 18 amino acids. CDR3 nucleotides: TGTGCCAGTAGTATCTCGCGAGACAGGGGGCCGGGTCACAATGAGCAGTTCTTC. Its translation: CASSISRDRGPGHNEQFF.